The sequence of this TCR beta chain was determined in a study of T-cell memory formation after mild COVID-19. Study information: The two donors had largely donor-specific TCR clusters.

Germline CDR1 and CDR2: LGHNA and YNFKEQ. The CDR3 spans 16 residues. Germline trimming cut 0 bases from V and 3 bases from J; bases unmatched to any gene: 7. TCRdb re-called the 5' RACE reads through MiXCR, storing one row per CDR3 protein. The sample lists about 110,000 distinct CDR3 sequences, about a fifth occurring once. General observations from the study: Pre-infection memory showed some responding clones, and this suggested that cross-reactive memory joined. Contracting clones from day 15 to 85 had balanced CD4/CD8; later expanders favoured CD4+.

Worth noting for this clonotype: The target antigen is unknown.

The chain uses TRBV4-2 and TRBJ1-2; 7 bases align to TRBD1. This TCR was sampled from a man aged 18 to 30 who had mild COVID-19 (a few samples of this study predate the infection). Cell type and time point are not known. The sequenced sample was PBMCs or a T cell subset sorted from them (not recorded which). The CDR3, as DNA: TGTGCCAGCAGCCAAGAGGGGACAGTCGTTTACTATGGCTACACCTTC. This sequence encodes CASSQEGTVVYYGYTF.